Given below is one TCR beta chain in context. The target antigen is unknown. These data are taken from a study of T cell responses to AZD1222 COVID-19 vaccine. The study's findings and limits: Dominant CD4 TCR responses targeted spike regions 160-218 and 743-854.

Germline V lookup: CDR1 LNHDA, CDR2 SQIVND (reference sequence). The CDR3 runs 16 residues. Trimming removed 5 bases from V and 0 bases from J, with 13 bases in between. TCRdb's copy holds only in-frame clones and misses some; the assay was immunoSEQ multiplex PCR. The sample contains 95,000 to 150,000 clones, around 84% of which appear only once. The chain is built from TRBV19 and TRBJ1-4; perhaps TRBD1 as D (6 bases). The sequenced sample was peripheral blood, obtained 28 days after the second AZD1222 dose. This TCR came from an adult who received the AZD1222 COVID-19 vaccine. CDR3 sequence: CASSFSDRTTNEKLFF. The CDR3 coding sequence is TGTGCCAGTAGTTTTTCGGACAGAACAACTAATGAAAAACTGTTTTTT. Full variable domain (missing parts from reference TRBV19 and TRBJ1-4): DGGITQSPKYLFRKEGQNVTLSCEQNLNHDAMYWYRQDPGQGLRLIYYSQIVNDFQKGDIAEGYSVSREKKESFPLTVTSAQKNPTAFYLCASSFSDRTTNEKLFFGSGTQLSVL.